Only a few counts were recorded for the clone carrying this TCR beta chain. Its antigen is currently unknown. Losses at the gene ends were 6 bases for V and 11 bases for J; bases not matched to a gene: 8. The V gene's germline CDR1 is MDHEN and CDR2 SYDVKM. There are 13 residues in the CDR3. The sample comes from a study of cytomegalovirus exposure and HLA in healthy donors. General study points: Roughly uniform sequencing depth across donors was assumed, possibly incorrectly. The majority of CMV-associated TCR beta chains were reported as apparently HLA-restricted in a later analysis. It was reported that TCR beta sequences correctly inferred the HLA-A and HLA-B alleles for most subjects.

All donors participated as healthy donors of bone marrow. The PCR contained 60 Vbeta and 13 Jbeta primers. Produced via immunoSEQ multiplex PCR; TCRdb's table is partial and in-frame only. The data contain about 150,000 clones, around two thirds of them seen just once; the ten biggest clones take up about 10%. V is TRBV28 and J is TRBJ1-1; 11 nucleotides align to TRBD1. The sequence derives from a man aged 30 to 39 in good health and CMV-seropositive. Sample: PBMCs. CDR3 sequence (DNA): TGTGCCAGCAGAAGTCCGGGACAGGGGGGGGCTTTCTTT. It translates to CASRSPGQGGAFF.